The 21 T cell receptor beta chains presented below share a single source sample, sequenced in a study of blood T cell repertoires in COVID-19 (dated by TCRdb to 2018 to 2020). The protocol used for the library was the immunoSEQ multiplex PCR assay. TCRdb obtained this table from immuneACCESS and retained in-frame rearrangements with V and J assigned. These tables miss some clones; where compared with another copy, unresolved V genes account for less than half of the shortfall, and the remainder is unexplained. The sample has more than 150,000 clones on record, 80% to 90% of them singletons. Clones ranked in the top ten supply 15% of the sample. The source material was peripheral blood. These receptors all come from a woman aged 40 to 49 with acute or convalescent COVID-19.

The chain links TRBV19 to TRBJ2-2; a weak D match, TRBD2 (5 bases). V was pared by 7 bases and J by 1 base, with 13 bases between. The CDR3 consists of 15 residues. CDR1 and CDR2 (germline): LNHDA, SQIVND (reference sequence). The CDR3, as DNA: TGTGCCAGTATCAGAGGCGGGCGGAACACCGGGGAGCTGTTTTTT. It encodes CASIRGGRNTGELFF. The whole variable domain, remainder taken from reference TRBV19 and TRBJ2-2, is DGGITQSPKYLFRKEGQNVTLSCEQNLNHDAMYWYRQDPGQGLRLIYYSQIVNDFQKGDIAEGYSVSREKKESFPLTVTSAQKNPTAFYLCASIRGGRNTGELFFGEGSRLTVL.

The V and J genes are TRBV11-2 and TRBJ2-1; 14 bases line up with TRBD2. Germline V gives CDR1 SGHAT, CDR2 FQNNGV. With V trimmed by 3 bases and J by 2 bases, 0 bases remained unmatched. The CDR3 is made up of 16 amino acids. As DNA, the CDR3 is TGTGCCAGCAGCTTGGGACTAGCGGGGGCCTACAATGAGCAGTTCTTC. Translated: CASSLGLAGAYNEQFF.

By its share, this clone is medium-sized. V is TRBV27 and J is TRBJ1-6; 10 nucleotides agree with TRBD1. CDR3 length: 15 amino acids. Germline assignment: CDR1 MNHEY and CDR2 SMNVEV (reference sequence). J gave up 7 bases and V 10 bases, and 10 bases lay outside the gene matches. The CDR3 DNA reads TGTGCCACCGATTTACCGACAGGGGGCAATTCACCCCTCCACTTT. Protein: CATDLPTGGNSPLHF.

The sample holds one count of this clone. The CDR3 coding sequence is TGTGCCTGGAGCGAGGGGACTAGCGGAGGTACGAGGCAGTTCTTC. Protein sequence: CAWSEGTSGGTRQFF. V gene TRBV30 combines with J gene TRBJ2-1; 11 bases are a match to TRBD2. Germline trimming cut 3 bases from V and 12 bases from J; bases unmatched to any gene: 13. Germline CDR1 GTSNPN, CDR2 SVGIG (reference sequence). The CDR3 loop spans 15 amino acids.

The J gene is TRBJ1-6, the V gene TRBV6-2 or TRBV6-3; the match to TRBD1 covers 8 bases. The germline V gene encodes CDR1 MNHEY and CDR2 SVGEGT. CDR3 length: 18 amino acids. V was clipped by 0 bases and J by 4 bases; unmatched bases: 8. CDR3 amino acids: CASSYSGDRLSYNSPLHF. Here the CDR3 DNA reads TGTGCCAGCAGTTACTCCGGGGACAGGTTATCGTATAATTCACCCCTCCACTTT.

Worth noting for this clone: Its ends do not fully match the called genes, so a read error is possible. The chain links TRBV7-2 to TRBJ1-3; D unresolved. Germline CDR1 is SGHTA and CDR2 is FQGNSA. The CDR3 has 14 amino acids. The CDR3 protein is CASSIAQAGNTIYF. CDR3 DNA sequence: TGTGCCAGCAGCATAGCTCAGGCTGGAAACACCATATATTTT.

The chain combines TRBV4-1 with TRBJ1-4; D is undetermined. Germline CDR1 MGHRA, CDR2 YSYEKL. The CDR3 consists of 17 residues. V dropped 1 base and J dropped 1 base, with 13 bases sitting between them. The CDR3 DNA is TGCGCCAGCAGCCAAGCGCGGGATGAAAGAACTAATGAAAAACTGTTTTTT. It is translated as CASSQARDERTNEKLFF.

This clone was seen only once. This chain joins TRBV9 and TRBJ2-1; 7 bases agree with TRBD1. The V and J ends lost 4 bases and 0 bases, in that order; junction bases with no gene match: 4. Looked up from germline, CDR1 is SGDLS and CDR2 is YYNGEE. CDR3 length: 15 amino acids. The CDR3 DNA reads TGTGCCAGCAGCTTCCGGGACAGCTCCTACAATGAGCAGTTCTTC. This sequence encodes CASSFRDSSYNEQFF.

The rearrangement joins TRBV5-6 to TRBJ2-1; 12 bases are shared with TRBD1. J was trimmed by 7 bases and V by 4 bases; bases with no gene match: 9. CDR1 and CDR2 (germline): SGHDT, YYEEEE. The CDR3 sequence is 16 residues long. The CDR3 bases are TGTGCCAGCAGCACGGCCGGGACAGGGGGCTGGAATGAGCAGTTCTTC. Its protein is CASSTAGTGGWNEQFF.

The chain joins TRBV7-9 to TRBJ2-7; D might be TRBD1 (6 bases). V lost 1 base to trimming and J lost 5 bases, with 9 bases between them. Germline V gene lookup returns CDR1 SEHNR and CDR2 FQNEAQ (reference sequence). This CDR3 has 13 amino acids. The CDR3 here is CASSLGRGHEQYF. Written as DNA, the CDR3 is TGTGCCAGCAGCTTAGGCAGGGGTCACGAGCAGTACTTC.

V gene TRBV5-8 combines with J gene TRBJ2-1; D is unclear. Germline V gene data show CDR1 as SGHTS and CDR2 as YDEGEE. The CDR3 totals 13 residues. Trimming pared 0 bases from V and 4 bases from J, leaving 5 bases between. Here the CDR3 DNA reads TGTGCCAGCAGCTTGGCAAATTACAATGAGCAGTTCTTC. Translation gives CASSLANYNEQFF. The whole variable domain, filled in from reference TRBV5-8 and TRBJ2-1, reads EAGVTQSPTHLIKTRGQQATLRCSPISGHTSVYWYQQALGLGLQFLLWYDEGEERNRGNFPPRFSGRQFPNYSSELNVNALELEDSALYLCASSLANYNEQFFGPGTRLTVL.

This clone was counted between two and nine times. This CDR3 is CASSHTSSYEQYF. CDR3 DNA: TGTGCCAGCAGTCATACTAGCTCCTACGAGCAGTACTTC. The V call is TRBV7-3, the J call TRBJ2-7, with D maybe TRBD2 (5 bases). CDR3 length equals 13 residues. The V gene's germline CDR1 is SGHTA and CDR2 FQGTGA. With 6 bases removed from V and 0 bases from J, the gap between germline ends came to 9 bases.

This clone was seen just once. This rearrangement joins TRBV29-1 to TRBJ1-1; TRBD1 matches 7 bases. Germline values: CDR1 SQVTM, CDR2 ANQGSEA. The V gene end was trimmed by 6 bases and the J gene end by 0 bases; junction bases not matched to a gene: 4. The length of the CDR3 is 13 residues. CDR3 nucleotide sequence: TGCAGCGTACAGGGGATACTGAACACTGAAGCTTTCTTT. This encodes CSVQGILNTEAFF.

J is TRBJ1-6 and V is TRBV19; the match to TRBD1 covers 9 bases. The CDR3 covers 13 residues. Trimming removed 8 bases from V and 6 bases from J; junction bases left unmatched: 2. Germline-derived CDR1 and CDR2 are LNHDA and SQIVND (reference sequence). The CDR3 region is CASEDRGNSPLHF. CDR3 nucleotide sequence: TGTGCCAGTGAGGACAGGGGTAATTCACCCCTCCACTTT. Full variable domain (outside the CDR3, taken from reference TRBV19 and TRBJ1-6): DGGITQSPKYLFRKEGQNVTLSCEQNLNHDAMYWYRQDPGQGLRLIYYSQIVNDFQKGDIAEGYSVSREKKESFPLTVTSAQKNPTAFYLCASEDRGNSPLHFGNGTRLTVT.

The chain employs TRBV5-1 and TRBJ2-5; 7 bases are shared with TRBD2. The CDR3 consists of 15 residues. Germline assignment: CDR1 SGHRS and CDR2 YFSETQ. The trim removed 0 bases at V and 4 bases at J, leaving 6 bases unmatched. The CDR3 loop reads CASSLVAGGRETQYF. DNA for the CDR3: TGCGCCAGCAGCTTGGTAGCCGGGGGGAGAGAGACCCAGTACTTC.

The rearrangement links TRBV2 to TRBJ1-2; no definite D call. The V gene's germline CDR1 is SNHLY and CDR2 FYNNEI. V gave up 9 bases and J gave up 7 bases, with 18 bases separating them. The CDR3 extends over 13 amino acids. DNA of the CDR3: TGTGCCAGAAAGAAATATGACATTGGTGGCTACACCTTC. Its protein product is CARKKYDIGGYTF. Based on the CDR3 plus reference TRBV2 and TRBJ1-2, the full variable domain is EPEVTQTPSHQVTQMGQEVILRCVPISNHLYFYWYRQILGQKVEFLVSFYNNEISEKSEIFDDQFSVERPDGSNFTLKIRSTKLEDSAMYFCARKKYDIGGYTFGSGTRLTVV.

The chain recombines TRBV10-3 with TRBJ2-7; D perhaps matches TRBD2 (6 bases). The V gene's germline CDR1 is ENHRY and CDR2 SYGVKD. Trimming pared 7 bases from V and 4 bases from J, leaving 14 bases between. The CDR3 contains 13 residues. The CDR3 region has the DNA TGTGCCATCACTGCGGGACGGGGATACGAGCAGTACTTC. Protein product: CAITAGRGYEQYF.

The chain combines TRBV28 with TRBJ1-3; TRBD1 matches at 7 bases. This CDR3 has 14 residues. Germline V CDR1 and CDR2: MDHEN, SYDVKM. V was pared by 5 bases and J by 7 bases, with 8 bases of the junction left unmatched. The CDR3 here is CASSPRDSWNTIYF. The CDR3 coding sequence is TGTGCCAGCAGTCCTCGGGACAGCTGGAACACCATATATTTT.

The chain uses TRBV30 and TRBJ2-3; maybe TRBD2 (5 bases). Germline V CDR1 and CDR2: GTSNPN, SVGIG (reference sequence). V lost 3 bases and J lost 0, with 16 bases in between. The length of the CDR3 is 16 residues. In DNA, the CDR3 is TGTGCCTGGAGCTCTCCCGCGGGTGCTAGCACAGATACGCAGTATTTT. Residues: CAWSSPAGASTDTQYF.

Only a few counts were recorded for this clone. The chain joins TRBV7-9 to TRBJ1-2; TRBD1 is a possible D gene (6 bases). Germline CDR1 reads SEHNR; CDR2 reads FQNEAQ (reference sequence). Trimming pared 4 bases from V and 2 bases from J, leaving 11 bases between. The CDR3 covers 14 residues. The CDR3 sequence: CASSWSGTNYGYTF. CDR3 in DNA: TGTGCCAGCAGCTGGTCCGGGACAAACTATGGCTACACCTTC.

The chain combines TRBV7-9 with TRBJ1-6, with 8 bases aligning to TRBD1. Per germline, CDR1 SEHNR and CDR2 FQNEAQ (reference sequence). The CDR3 has 14 residues. With V trimmed by 0 bases and J by 9 bases, 1 base remained unmatched. The CDR3 sequence: CASSLARGLSPLHF. For the CDR3, the DNA is TGTGCCAGCAGCTTAGCCAGGGGGCTTTCACCCCTCCACTTT. Filled out from reference TRBV7-9 and TRBJ1-6, the complete variable domain reads DTGVSQNPRHKITKRGQNVTFRCDPISEHNRLYWYRQTLGQGPEFLTYFQNEAQLEKSRLLSDRFSAERPKGSFSTLEIQRTEQGDSAMYLCASSLARGLSPLHFGNGTRLTVT.